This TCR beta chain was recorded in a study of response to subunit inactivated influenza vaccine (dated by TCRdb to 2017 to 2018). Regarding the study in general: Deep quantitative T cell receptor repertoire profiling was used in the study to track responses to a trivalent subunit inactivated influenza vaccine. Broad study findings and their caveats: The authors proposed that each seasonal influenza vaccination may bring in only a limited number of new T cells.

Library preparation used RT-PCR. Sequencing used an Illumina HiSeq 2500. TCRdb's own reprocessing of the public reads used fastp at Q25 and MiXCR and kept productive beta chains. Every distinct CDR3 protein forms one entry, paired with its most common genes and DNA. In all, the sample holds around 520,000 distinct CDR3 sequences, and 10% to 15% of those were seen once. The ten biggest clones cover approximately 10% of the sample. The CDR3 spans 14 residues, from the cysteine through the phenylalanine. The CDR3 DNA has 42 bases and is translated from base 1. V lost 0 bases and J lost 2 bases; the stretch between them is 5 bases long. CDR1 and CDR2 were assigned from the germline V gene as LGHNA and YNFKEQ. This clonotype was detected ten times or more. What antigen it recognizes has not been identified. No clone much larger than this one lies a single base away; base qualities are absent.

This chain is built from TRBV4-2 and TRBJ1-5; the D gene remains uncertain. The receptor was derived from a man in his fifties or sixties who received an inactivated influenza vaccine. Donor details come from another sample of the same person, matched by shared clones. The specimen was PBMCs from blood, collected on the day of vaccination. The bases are TGTGCCAGCAGCCAAGATAGAGGCAATCAGCCCCAGCATTTT. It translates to CASSQDRGNQPQHF.